A single sample is the source of the 20 T cell receptor beta chains below, sequenced in a study of identifying expanded T cells in peripheral blood. Method: immunoSEQ multiplex PCR; TCRdb's copy keeps in-frame clones and lacks some. The sample includes around 120,000 clones, about 89% of them seen just once. Material: blood. Source of these receptors: a person between 18 and 75 years old in good health.

The V gene is TRBV2, the J gene TRBJ2-5; 14 nucleotides match TRBD2. The CDR3 extends over 16 amino acids. Germline assignment: CDR1 SNHLY and CDR2 FYNNEI. The trim removed 6 bases at V and 2 bases at J, leaving 5 bases unmatched. The DNA of the CDR3 is TGTGCCAGCAGCCCCGGACTAGCGGGGGGTCAAGAGACCCAGTACTTC. This translates into CASSPGLAGGQETQYF. Complete variable domain (other parts from reference TRBV2 and TRBJ2-5): EPEVTQTPSHQVTQMGQEVILRCVPISNHLYFYWYRQILGQKVEFLVSFYNNEISEKSEIFDDQFSVERPDGSNFTLKIRSTKLEDSAMYFCASSPGLAGGQETQYFGPGTRLLVL.

The gene calls are TRBV10-3 and TRBJ2-5, with D uncertain. Germline-derived CDR1 and CDR2 are ENHRY and SYGVKD. Trimming took off 10 bases at V and 2 bases at J, with 17 bases between the two ends. This CDR3 has 14 residues. CDR3 amino acids: CATTRQSVQETQYF. In DNA, the CDR3 is TGTGCCACCACCAGGCAGTCCGTACAAGAGACCCAGTACTTC.

J is TRBJ1-1 and V is TRBV5-4; unclear D gene. Trimming shortened V by 0 bases and J by 3 bases, and 12 bases separated the two germline ends. Germline V gene lookup returns CDR1 SGHNT and CDR2 YYREEE (reference sequence). The CDR3 runs to 15 residues. CDR3 sequence (DNA): TGTGCCAGCAGCTTGGTCGGAGGGCCTGACACTGAAGCTTTCTTT. Protein sequence: CASSLVGGPDTEAFF.

The chain employs TRBV28 and TRBJ2-2, with 8 bases identical to TRBD1. Trimming cost V 4 bases and J 4 bases; bases outside gene matches: 5. The germline CDR1 and CDR2 sequences are MDHEN and SYDVKM. There are 15 residues in the CDR3. CDR3 residues: CASSSGTGSTGELFF. CDR3 bases: TGTGCCAGCAGTTCTGGGACAGGCAGCACCGGGGAGCTGTTTTTT.

The rearrangement joins TRBV13 to TRBJ2-5, with D perhaps TRBD1 or TRBD2 (5 bases each). CDR3 length: 14 amino acids. The V end was cut by 5 bases, the J end by 5 bases, with 15 bases between. Germline lookup yields CDR1 PRHDT and CDR2 FYEKMQ (reference sequence). For the CDR3, the DNA is TGTGCCAGCAGCGGTGGGCCGGGGCAGGAGACCCAGTACTTC. Residues: CASSGGPGQETQYF.

The V and J genes are TRBV6-5 and TRBJ2-7; 8 bases are shared with TRBD2. The trim removed 7 bases at V and 5 bases at J, leaving 7 bases unmatched. From germline, CDR1 is MNHEY and CDR2 SVGAGI. This CDR3 has 13 residues. The CDR3, as DNA: TGTGCCAGCACCCCCACCGGGGGGGACGAGCAGTACTTC. Translating gives CASTPTGGDEQYF.

V and J are TRBV2 and TRBJ2-1, with 8 bases fitting TRBD2. The CDR3 length is 16 residues. The junction had 9 bases not matched to a gene; V was cut back by 4 bases and J by 4 bases. Germline CDR1 and CDR2: SNHLY and FYNNEI. CDR3 DNA sequence: TGTGCCAGCAGTGGAGGTGGCGGGGGGCGATACAATGAGCAGTTCTTC. Translated, it gives CASSGGGGGRYNEQFF.

This clone was detected once. Here the CDR3 DNA reads TGCGCCAGCAGCCACTCGGACAGGGGGCTTTTTTCCGAGCAGTACTTC. It specifies CASSHSDRGLFSEQYF. The chain has TRBV4-3 and TRBJ2-7; 11 positions match TRBD1. CDR1 is LGHNA, CDR2 YSLEER, per germline. This CDR3 has 16 residues. Germline trimming cut 3 bases from V and 6 bases from J; bases unmatched to any gene: 10.

For the CDR3, the DNA is TGCGCCAGCAGCTCGGGACTAGCGGGGGGGCACAAAGATACGCAGTATTTT. Translation: CASSSGLAGGHKDTQYF. J is TRBJ2-3 and V is TRBV5-1; 16 bases fit TRBD2. Germline-derived CDR1 and CDR2 are SGHRS and YFSETQ. Unmatched junction bases numbered 6, after V lost 3 bases and J lost 5 bases. The CDR3 runs to 17 residues. The full variable domain, completed using reference TRBV5-1 and TRBJ2-3, is KAGVTQTPRYLIKTRGQQVTLSCSPISGHRSVSWYQQTPGQGLQFLFEYFSETQRNKGNFPGRFSGRQFSNSRSEMNVSTLELGDSALYLCASSSGLAGGHKDTQYFGPGTRLTVL.

The CDR3 protein is CASRLGTYNSPLHF. The CDR3 DNA reads as TGTGCCAGCAGACTGGGGACCTATAATTCACCCCTCCACTTT. J is TRBJ1-6 and V is TRBV6-5; D unresolved. The CDR3 sequence is 14 residues long. V dropped 6 bases and J dropped 2 bases, with 8 bases sitting between them. Germline CDR1 and CDR2: MNHEY and SVGAGI.

This clone was recorded only once. The V gene is TRBV6-1, the J gene TRBJ2-7; D is perhaps TRBD2 (5 bases). V dropped 2 bases and J dropped 7 bases, with 18 bases sitting between them. Germline V gives CDR1 MNHNS, CDR2 SASEGT. This CDR3 is built from 15 residues. CDR3 sequence reads: CASSERTGEGREQYF. The CDR3 nucleotides are TGTGCCAGCAGTGAACGGACTGGCGAAGGTAGGGAGCAGTACTTC.

This clone was observed a handful of times. This sequence joins TRBV6-5 and TRBJ1-3; a weak D match, TRBD1 (6 bases). V lost 6 bases and J 1 base, leaving 10 bases between the germline ends. Germline CDR1 reads MNHEY; CDR2 reads SVGAGI. CDR3 size: 14 residues. The CDR3, as DNA: TGTGCCAGCAGATACCAGGGGTCTGGAAACACCATATATTTT. It translates to CASRYQGSGNTIYF.

This chain connects TRBV7-9 to TRBJ1-1; no definite D call. The CDR3 is made up of 11 amino acids. V was trimmed by 4 bases and J by 2 bases, leaving 2 bases between them. Germline CDR1 SEHNR, CDR2 FQNEAQ (reference sequence). The CDR3 nucleotides are TGTGCCAGCAGCTCCAACACTGAAGCTTTCTTT. Translation gives CASSSNTEAFF.

The chain is built from TRBV6-1 and TRBJ2-7; the match to TRBD1 covers 9 bases. Germline loops: CDR1 MNHNS, CDR2 SASEGT. CDR3 length equals 15 residues. With V trimmed by 6 bases and J by 3 bases, 9 bases remained unmatched. The CDR3 is CASRKEPDRGYEQYF. The CDR3 DNA is TGTGCCAGCAGGAAAGAGCCGGACAGGGGCTACGAGCAGTACTTC.

V and J are TRBV13 and TRBJ2-3; D ambiguous. Germline lookup yields CDR1 PRHDT and CDR2 FYEKMQ (reference sequence). The CDR3 extends over 13 amino acids. V dropped 4 bases and J dropped 2 bases, with 7 bases sitting between them. CDR3 sequence (DNA): TGTGCCAGCAGCTCCAGCTACACAGATACGCAGTATTTT. Encoded protein: CASSSSYTDTQYF.

The chain is built from TRBV11-2 and TRBJ2-7; D may be TRBD1 (5 bases). CDR1 is SGHAT and CDR2 is FQNNGV in the germline V gene. V was clipped by 0 bases and J by 2 bases, with 5 bases between them. This CDR3 spans 13 amino acids. CDR3 amino acids: CASSLDRAYEQYF. DNA for the CDR3: TGTGCCAGCAGCTTAGACAGGGCCTACGAGCAGTACTTC.

The chain couples TRBV5-5 to TRBJ2-5; no clear D gene. CDR3 length: 13 amino acids. Trimming shortened V by 0 bases and J by 2 bases, and 5 bases separated the two germline ends. Germline-derived CDR1 and CDR2 are SGHKS and YYEKEE (reference sequence). CDR3: CASSLGRQETQYF. In DNA form, the CDR3 reads TGTGCCAGCAGCTTGGGCAGGCAAGAGACCCAGTACTTC.

This chain joins TRBV2 and TRBJ2-5, with TRBD1 identical over 9 bases. The CDR3 covers 14 residues. With 9 bases clipped from V and 1 base from J, the junction kept 6 bases outside the gene matches. Germline CDR1 is SNHLY and CDR2 is FYNNEI. CDR3 DNA sequence: TGTGCCAGGAACCTGGGACAGGGCCAAGAGACCCAGTACTTC. As protein: CARNLGQGQETQYF.

J is TRBJ2-5 and V is TRBV4-1, with D possibly being TRBD2 (6 bases). Germline V lookup: CDR1 MGHRA, CDR2 YSYEKL. Trimming left V 0 bases short and J 9 bases short, with 17 bases between. The length of the CDR3 is 15 residues. The CDR3 protein is CASSQDGPGVKAQYF. Written as DNA, the CDR3 is TGCGCCAGCAGCCAAGATGGGCCGGGGGTCAAGGCCCAGTACTTC.

This sequence joins TRBV30 and TRBJ2-2, with 7 nucleotides matching TRBD1. The junction had 8 bases not matched to a gene; V was cut back by 6 bases and J by 4 bases. Germline values: CDR1 GTSNPN, CDR2 SVGIG (reference sequence). The CDR3 runs to 14 residues. CDR3 nucleotides: TGTGCCTGCCTAGGGGGCCCTTTCACCGGGGAGCTGTTTTTT. It codes for CACLGGPFTGELFF.